Listed here are 21 T cell receptor beta chains from one sample, sequenced in a study of CD8+CD57+ T cells in acquired aplastic anemia. CD8+CD57+ cell expansion, shown by flow cytometry, had occurred in the patients selected for sequencing. The TCR beta profiling, which covered VDJ combination and CDR3 sequence, was carried out using genomic DNA as the template. Via MiXCR, TCRdb re-called the reads, giving one row per CDR3 protein. This sample yields over 250,000 distinct CDR3 sequences, of which 45% to 65% are seen a single time; around 1.3% belongs to the top ten. Sample: sorted CD4+, CD8+, or CD8+CD57+ T cells (not recorded which) from PBMCs. The source of these receptors is a human donor with aplastic anemia.

This clonotype turned up a few times. V and J are TRBV2 and TRBJ2-5, with D tentatively TRBD1 or TRBD2 (5 bases each). Germline V gene sequence: CDR1 SNHLY, CDR2 FYNNEI. The CDR3 runs 14 residues. Trimming shortened V by 5 bases and J by 2 bases, and 12 bases separated the two germline ends. The CDR3 loop reads CASSQRDGQETQYF. The CDR3 DNA reads as TGTGCCAGCAGTCAGAGGGACGGTCAAGAGACCCAGTACTTC. The full variable domain, in which reference TRBV2 and TRBJ2-5 provide the parts outside the CDR3, is EPEVTQTPSHQVTQMGQEVILRCVPISNHLYFYWYRQILGQKVEFLVSFYNNEISEKSEIFDDQFSVERPDGSNFTLKIRSTKLEDSAMYFCASSQRDGQETQYFGPGTRLLVL.

This clonotype was seen repeatedly, ten times or more. The chain couples TRBV29-1 to TRBJ1-5; D gene uncertain. CDR1 and CDR2 from the germline V gene are SQVTM and ANQGSEA. The CDR3 is 16 amino acids. The V end lost 3 bases, the J end lost 2 bases, and 17 bases lay between the germline ends. CDR3 coding DNA: TGCAGCGTTGATGGAGGCCATTTTGAGGGCAATCAGCCCCAGCATTTT. Its protein product is CSVDGGHFEGNQPQHF. The full variable domain, rest sourced from reference TRBV29-1 and TRBJ1-5, is SAVISQKPSRDICQRGTSLTIQCQVDSQVTMMFWYRQQPGQSLTLIATANQGSEATYESGFVIDKFPISRPNLTFSTLTVSNMSPEDSSIYLCSVDGGHFEGNQPQHFGDGTRLSIL.

The chain has TRBV7-9 and TRBJ2-1; D gene ambiguous. There are 13 residues in the CDR3. Germline CDR1 SEHNR, CDR2 FQNEAQ (reference sequence). Deletions cut 3 bases from V and 8 bases from J, with 11 bases between. The CDR3 spells CASSFGREHEQFF. DNA for the CDR3: TGTGCCAGCAGCTTCGGTAGGGAACATGAGCAGTTCTTC.

This clonotype was picked up many times. This chain links TRBV7-8 with TRBJ2-1; possibly TRBD2 for D (6 bases). CDR1 and CDR2 from the germline V gene are SGHVS and FQNEAQ. Trimming left V 3 bases short and J 5 bases short, with 14 bases between. The CDR3 extends over 15 amino acids. CDR3 sequence (DNA): TGTGCCAGCAGCTTCCCGGGACTGGGCCACAATGAGCAGTTCTTC. It codes for CASSFPGLGHNEQFF. Variable domain in full (rest from reference TRBV7-8 and TRBJ2-1): GAGVSQSPRYKVAKRGQDVALRCDPISGHVSLFWYQQALGQGPEFLTYFQNEAQLDKSGLPSDRFFAERPEGSVSTLKIQRTQQEDSAVYLCASSFPGLGHNEQFFGPGTRLTVL.

The sample holds many counts of this clonotype. The chain joins TRBV12-3 or TRBV12-4 to TRBJ1-1; no reliable D call. Trimming took off 3 bases at V and 1 base at J, with 12 bases between the two ends. The CDR3 is made up of 15 amino acids. In DNA form, the CDR3 reads TGTGCCAGCAGTTTCTCGTCAGCGGGGAACACTGAAGCTTTCTTT. As protein: CASSFSSAGNTEAFF.

This clonotype was picked up many times. V usage is TRBV2 and J usage is TRBJ1-2; D is unclear. CDR3 length equals 14 residues. The germline V gene has CDR1 SNHLY and CDR2 FYNNEI. The germline V and J ends were trimmed by 6 bases and 0 bases, with 11 bases remaining between them. The CDR3 DNA reads TGTGCCAGCAGCCTACAGCTAGCTAACTATGGCTACACCTTC. It specifies CASSLQLANYGYTF.

This clonotype appeared a single time. V is TRBV6-2 or TRBV6-3 and J is TRBJ2-1; D call uncertain. The germline V gene has CDR1 MNHEY and CDR2 SVGEGT. The CDR3 runs 16 residues. V dropped 2 bases and J dropped 4 bases, with 15 bases sitting between them. CDR3 bases: TGTGCCAGCAGTTACCGTTTAAGGCAGTCATACAATGAGCAGTTCTTC. Its translation is CASSYRLRQSYNEQFF.

This chain uses TRBV7-6 with TRBJ2-7, with 10 bases matching TRBD2. This CDR3 region has 16 residues. The germline CDR1 and CDR2 sequences are SGHVS and FNYEAQ. Unmatched junction bases numbered 13, after V lost 5 bases and J lost 6 bases. The CDR3 protein is CASSPSGGAKVGEQYF. The CDR3 region has the DNA TGTGCCAGCAGCCCGAGCGGGGGGGCCAAAGTTGGCGAGCAGTACTTC. Looking up the rest from reference TRBV7-6 and TRBJ2-7 gives the full variable domain: GAGVSQSPRYKVTKRGQDVALRCDPISGHVSLYWYRQALGQGPEFLTYFNYEAQQDKSGLPNDRFSAERPEGSISTLTIQRTEQRDSAMYRCASSPSGGAKVGEQYFGPGTRLTVT.

The chain is built from TRBV10-1 and TRBJ2-3, with D possibly being TRBD2 (7 bases). V lost 7 bases and J 5 bases, leaving 19 bases between the germline ends. Per germline, CDR1 WNHNN and CDR2 SYGVQD (reference sequence). This CDR3 spans 15 amino acids. As DNA, the CDR3 is TGCGCCAGCAAAATGGGGGGGGGCCCCGGAGATACGCAGTATTTT. Residues: CASKMGGGPGDTQYF.

This clonotype was seen more than once but under ten times. This sequence joins TRBV5-1 and TRBJ1-5; D uncertain. V was shortened by 0 bases and J by 5 bases, with 6 bases between the two germline ends. Per germline, CDR1 SGHRS and CDR2 YFSETQ. The CDR3 runs 13 residues. The DNA for the CDR3 is TGCGCCAGCAGCTTGGGGGTAGATCAGCCCCAGCATTTT. Its translation is CASSLGVDQPQHF.

The chain joins TRBV10-2 to TRBJ2-1; TRBD2 matches 15 bases. The trim removed 6 bases at V and 3 bases at J, leaving 6 bases unmatched. Germline assignment: CDR1 WSHSY and CDR2 SAAADI. CDR3 length equals 17 residues. The CDR3 loop is CASRRTSGRVNYNEQFF. The CDR3 DNA reads as TGCGCCAGCAGACGGACTAGCGGGAGGGTCAACTACAATGAGCAGTTCTTC.

Comment on this clonotype: Compared with germline, one end of the junction differs, possibly owing to a read error. The rearrangement links TRBV7-7 to TRBJ2-1; weak D call: TRBD1 (5 bases). CDR1 is SSHAT and CDR2 is FNYEAQ in the germline V gene (reference sequence). This CDR3 has 13 amino acids. The CDR3 sequence: CASSLDRNNEQFF. DNA for the CDR3: TGTGCTAGCAGCTTAGACAGAAACAATGAGCAGTTCTTC.

Many counts were recorded for this clonotype. The CDR3 reads CSARGGQETQYF. CDR3 DNA sequence: TGCAGTGCCCGAGGGGGGCAAGAGACCCAGTACTTC. V and J are TRBV20-1 and TRBJ2-5; tentatively, D is TRBD1 or TRBD2 (6 bases each). Germline CDR1 reads DFQATT; CDR2 reads SNEGSKA (reference sequence). The V end was cut by 6 bases, the J end by 2 bases, with 10 bases between. The CDR3 is 12 residues long.

The CDR3 region has the DNA TGTGCCAGCAGCCAAGGACAGGGACAGAGGTCACCCCTCCACTTT. It encodes CASSQGQGQRSPLHF. The gene calls are TRBV7-3 and TRBJ1-6, with 8 bases identical to TRBD1. The germline gives CDR1 SGHTA, CDR2 FQGTGA. V lost 5 bases and J lost 10; bases outside the gene matches: 10. CDR3 length: 15 amino acids.

CDR3 residues: CASTKGGVDTEAFF. Written as DNA, the CDR3 is TGTGCCAGCACGAAAGGAGGGGTGGACACTGAAGCTTTCTTT. V gene TRBV5-4 combines with J gene TRBJ1-1; D is possibly TRBD1 (5 bases). Looked up from germline, CDR1 is SGHNT and CDR2 is YYREEE (reference sequence). The V end was cut by 6 bases, the J end by 3 bases, with 15 bases between. This CDR3 comprises 14 residues. The full variable domain, its missing parts supplied by reference TRBV5-4 and TRBJ1-1, is ETGVTQSPTHLIKTRGQQVTLRCSSQSGHNTVSWYQQALGQGPQFIFQYYREEENGRGNFPPRFSGLQFPNYSSELNVNALELDDSALYLCASTKGGVDTEAFFGQGTRLTVV.

This clonotype has at least ten counts. J is TRBJ2-2 and V is TRBV5-1; 10 bases align to TRBD2. The germline gives CDR1 SGHRS, CDR2 YFSETQ. The CDR3 contains 15 residues. After removal of 2 bases from V and 4 bases from J, the junction contained 2 bases not matched to a gene. This CDR3 is CASSLAGGFTGELFF. In DNA form, the CDR3 reads TGCGCCAGCAGCTTAGCGGGAGGGTTCACCGGGGAGCTGTTTTTT.

The chain has TRBV19 and TRBJ1-4; D unresolved. The ends were cut back, 6 bases at V and 3 bases at J, with 14 bases in the middle. The CDR3 is 15 residues long. The germline V gene encodes CDR1 LNHDA and CDR2 SQIVND (reference sequence). The CDR3 DNA reads as TGTGCCAGTAGGGCGGACGGAGGCTCTAATGAAAAACTGTTTTTT. Translated, it gives CASRADGGSNEKLFF.

This chain uses TRBV11-3 with TRBJ2-2; possible D gene TRBD2, 5 bases. V dropped 1 base and J dropped 4 bases, with 10 bases sitting between them. This CDR3 region has 15 residues. Germline CDR1 is SGHNT and CDR2 is YENEEA. CDR3 coding DNA: TGTGCCAGCAGCTTAGTGCGGCGGGCCACCGGGGAGCTGTTTTTT. It yields the protein CASSLVRRATGELFF.

This clonotype was seen only a few times. The rearrangement joins TRBV20-1 to TRBJ1-5; TRBD1 aligns across 8 bases. V lost 1 base to trimming and J lost 4 bases; unmatched junction nucleotides: 9. Germline values: CDR1 DFQATT, CDR2 SNEGSKA (reference sequence). The CDR3 covers 16 residues. The CDR3 coding sequence is TGCAGTGCTAGAGCATCTGGGGACAGGCCAAATCAGCCCCAGCATTTT. It yields the protein CSARASGDRPNQPQHF.

This clonotype was found many times. The rearrangement links TRBV6-5 to TRBJ1-5; 12 bases map to TRBD1. Germline assignment: CDR1 MNHEY and CDR2 SVGAGI. This CDR3 comprises 13 residues. J was trimmed by 13 bases and V by 6 bases; bases with no gene match: 7. Here the CDR3 reads CASRGTGGTTQHF. The CDR3 DNA follows: TGTGCCAGCAGGGGGACAGGGGGCACGACGCAGCATTTT.

This clonotype was recorded a few times. CDR3 residues: CASSLLVLAGGGQETQYF. In DNA form, the CDR3 reads TGTGCCAGCAGCTTGTTGGTTCTAGCGGGAGGGGGGCAAGAGACCCAGTACTTC. V usage is TRBV5-4 and J usage is TRBJ2-5; 12 positions agree with TRBD2. Germline V gene sequence: CDR1 SGHNT, CDR2 YYREEE (reference sequence). The CDR3 totals 18 residues. Germline trimming cut 1 base from V and 2 bases from J; bases unmatched to any gene: 9.